The rows below give T cell receptor beta chains drawn from one sample of a study of T-cell reconstitution after alpha-beta-depleted transplantation in children. MiXCR, run by TCRdb on the PCR reads, gives a single entry per CDR3 protein. The table has 300,000 to 350,000 distinct CDR3 sequences, around 15% seen once. Sequencing used PBMCs, mostly from graft donor cells, obtained 360 days after TCRalphabeta/CD19-depleted stem cell transplant. These receptors were collected from a male patient between 2 and 10 years old who had a stem cell transplant for acute lymphoblastic leukemia, so the T cells may come from the graft donor. The CDR3 runs from the conserved cysteine through the conserved F or W. A D gene is named only where the DNA matches it firmly. Not all rows give a size; the values are once, few, many and, for expanded clones, a class.

J,D,size,V,DNA,CDR3
TRBJ2-3,TRBD2,many,TRBV5-6,TGTGCCAGCACCCTGGGGGGGGGAGATACGCAGTATTTT,CASTLGGGDTQYF
TRBJ1-5,-,-,TRBV12-3/TRBV12-4,TGTGCCAGCAGGTCTCAGGGGATCAATCAGCCCCAGCATTTT,CASRSQGINQPQHF
TRBJ2-3,TRBD2,many,TRBV28,TGTGCCAGCAGGACCCTTCGTCTAGCGGGAGATGAAGATACGCAGTATTTT,CASRTLRLAGDEDTQYF
TRBJ2-3,-,many,TRBV5-1,TGCGCCAGCAGCTTTTCAGATCCTAGCACAGATACGCAGTATTTT,CASSFSDPSTDTQYF
TRBJ2-2,-,-,TRBV12-3/TRBV12-4,TGTAACAGCAGTTTAATATCCGGGGAGCTGTTTTTT,CNSSLISGELFF
TRBJ1-1,-,-,TRBV5-1,TGCGCCAGCAGAGGTACACCGAACACTGAAGCTTTCTTT,CASRGTPNTEAFF
TRBJ1-6,-,few,TRBV7-3,TGTGCCAGCAGCTTCTCAGGAAGGAATTCACCCCTCCACTTT,CASSFSGRNSPLHF
TRBJ2-5,-,-,TRBV6-5,TGTGCCAGCAGTTATCTCCCCGGAGAGACCCAGTACTTC,CASSYLPGETQYF
TRBJ2-7,-,-,TRBV12-3/TRBV12-4,TGTGCCAGCAGTTTCTTGTGGGTAGGGTCCTACGAGCAGTACTTC,CASSFLWVGSYEQYF
TRBJ2-3,-,-,TRBV5-1,TGCGCCAGCAGCTTGGAGAGGGCTAGCACAGATACGCAGTATTTT,CASSLERASTDTQYF
TRBJ2-1,TRBD2,-,TRBV2,TGTGCCAGCAGTGAGCCCAGCGGGAGGGATAATGAGCAGTTCTTC,CASSEPSGRDNEQFF
TRBJ2-7,-,many,TRBV4-2,TGTGCCAGCAGCCAAGTAAGGCAGGCTGACTACTACGAGCAGTACTTC,CASSQVRQADYYEQYF
TRBJ1-2,TRBD1,-,TRBV25-1,TGTGCCAGCAGTGAACAGGGGGCGAATGGCTACACCTTC,CASSEQGANGYTF
TRBJ1-2,-,few,TRBV28,TGTGCCAGCAGTTTATTAACTGGCTACACCTTC,CASSLLTGYTF
TRBJ2-1,-,few,TRBV7-9,TGTGCCAGCAGCTCCGCCCTATACAATGAGCAGTTCTTC,CASSSALYNEQFF
TRBJ2-5,-,many,TRBV4-3,TGCGCCAGCAGCCAAGGACTGACGAGTGAGACCCAGTACTTC,CASSQGLTSETQYF
TRBJ1-3,-,many,TRBV6-2/TRBV6-3,TGTGCCAGCAGCTTCTTGACAGGAACCACTGGAAACACCATATATTTT,CASSFLTGTTGNTIYF
TRBJ1-1,TRBD1,many,TRBV12-3/TRBV12-4,TGTGCCAGCAGTTTGCCCAGGGGGCACACTGAAGCTTTCTTT,CASSLPRGHTEAFF
TRBJ2-4,TRBD2,-,TRBV20-1,TGCAGTGCTTTAGTAGCGGGAACCAAAAACATTCAGTACTTC,CSALVAGTKNIQYF
TRBJ1-2,-,-,TRBV7-8,TGTGCCAGCAGCTTAGAGACGGGTGGCTACACCTTC,CASSLETGGYTF
TRBJ1-1,-,-,TRBV4-1,TGCGCCAGCAGCCAAGTAGGCCCCACTGAAGCTTTCTTT,CASSQVGPTEAFF
TRBJ2-3,TRBD2,-,TRBV9,TGTGCCAGCAGCGAACGACTAGCAACAGATACGCAGTATTTT,CASSERLATDTQYF
TRBJ1-2,-,few,TRBV7-9,TGTGCCAGCACCTCCCCGGACAGCCCTAAGCGGGGCTACACCTTC,CASTSPDSPKRGYTF
TRBJ2-1,-,-,TRBV3-1,TGTGCCAGCAGCCAGGGCAGATTGGGGAGTGGATCCTACAATGAGCAGTTCTTC,CASSQGRLGSGSYNEQFF
TRBJ2-3,TRBD2,few,TRBV18,TGTGCCAGCTCACCAGTCTCCCTAAGCGGGGGAACCACAGATACGCAGTATTTT,CASSPVSLSGGTTDTQYF
TRBJ1-4,-,-,TRBV5-1,TGCGCCAGCAGTTCTGACAGTTTTCGGAGGGAAAAACTGTTTTTT,CASSSDSFRREKLFF
TRBJ2-3,TRBD2,many,TRBV28,TGTGCCAGCCTTCCTTGGCGGGAGGAGGACACAGATACGCAGTATTTT,CASLPWREEDTDTQYF
TRBJ2-3,-,few,TRBV6-2/TRBV6-3,TGTGCCAGCAGTTACCCCCTGGGTAGCGTCCACACAGATACGCAGTATTTT,CASSYPLGSVHTDTQYF
TRBJ2-7,-,-,TRBV12-3/TRBV12-4,TGTGCCAGCGGGAGCCGCGGCGAGCAGTACTTC,CASGSRGEQYF
TRBJ2-5,-,few,TRBV5-1,TGCGCCAGCAGCTTGGATCCCTGGGAGACCCAGTACTTC,CASSLDPWETQYF
TRBJ2-1,-,few,TRBV12-3/TRBV12-4,TGTGCCAGCAGTCCGCCCAACTTTCTCGTAAACGGGCAGTTCTTC,CASSPPNFLVNGQFF
TRBJ2-7,-,few,TRBV27,TGTGCCAGCAGTGGCCAGGGGGGCGCTTGGTACGAGCAGTACTTC,CASSGQGGAWYEQYF
TRBJ2-7,-,-,TRBV10-3,TGTGCCATCAGTGAGTCTATTGGGACGGGCGAGCAGTACTTC,CAISESIGTGEQYF
TRBJ2-7,-,few,TRBV28,TGTGCCAGCAGTTCAGGGACTTTCTTCTACGAGCAGTACTTC,CASSSGTFFYEQYF
TRBJ2-1,TRBD2,many,TRBV7-2,TGTGCCAGCAGCTTAGTCGTTCGGACTAGCGGATACAATGAGCAGTTCTTC,CASSLVVRTSGYNEQFF
TRBJ2-1,TRBD2,-,TRBV11-2,TGTGCCAGCAGCATAGGACTAGCGGGAGTGGAGTTCTTC,CASSIGLAGVEFF
TRBJ2-2,-,-,TRBV19,TGTGCCAGTAGCCCGACACCGACGAACACCGGGGAGCTGTTTTTT,CASSPTPTNTGELFF
TRBJ2-1,TRBD2,-,TRBV4-2,TGTGCCAGCAGGAATAGCGGGAGAGAGAATGAGCAGTTCTTC,CASRNSGRENEQFF
TRBJ1-3,-,few,TRBV6-1,TGTGCCAGCAAGGAAATCAGGGTAGTCCTCCCTGGAAACACCATATATTTT,CASKEIRVVLPGNTIYF
TRBJ1-3,-,many,TRBV9,TGTGCCAGCAGCGTAGAGACCGACAGACAACCCATATATTTT,CASSVETDRQPIYF
TRBJ2-1,-,few,TRBV29-1,TGCAGCGTTGAAAAGTGGGGGTCGGAGAATGAGCAGTTCTTC,CSVEKWGSENEQFF
TRBJ2-1,TRBD2,-,TRBV4-1,TGCGCCAGCAGCCAAGTAGGCGGGAGCCATGAGCAGTTCTTC,CASSQVGGSHEQFF